This T cell receptor beta chain comes out of a study of cytotoxic CD8 clonotypes in ibrutinib-treated CLL. About the study: Patients attained about 25 partial and 2 complete responses; at median around 68 months, around 15 remained remitted while approximately 12 progressed. General study findings and limits: Sampling times, which were not matched between the groups, differed between sustained-remission patients and progressing patients. Public clonotypes, rarely seen, contracted or held steady on treatment.

Extraction of roughly 1.8 micrograms of genomic DNA from cryopreserved PBMCs supplied material for TCR beta libraries. The repertoire was sequenced with immunoSEQ multiplex PCR; TCRdb's copy has only in-frame clones and lacks some. The sample consists of 200,000 to 250,000 clones, more than 65% of them appearing once. The junction had 12 bases not matched to a gene; V was cut back by 4 bases and J by 2 bases. CDR1 is SGHRS and CDR2 is YFSETQ in the germline V gene. This CDR3 spans 19 amino acids. About this clone: Its antigen is currently unknown.

J is TRBJ2-3 and V is TRBV5-1; 14 nucleotides line up with TRBD2. Sequencing used PBMCs, obtained after 12 months of ibrutinib treatment. This TCR came from a human donor with chronic lymphocytic leukemia. The CDR3 protein is CASSIGTSGSRGLTDTQYF. The CDR3 bases are TGCGCCAGCAGCATCGGGACTAGCGGGAGTAGGGGGCTCACAGATACGCAGTATTTT.